The entry below describes one TCR beta chain. As handled by the study authors: The assay estimated nucleated cells by amplifying reference gene primers. The method was immunoSEQ multiplex PCR; TCRdb's version includes in-frame clones alone and lacks a portion of them. Clone size and V and J calls were adopted from that table, with D and trimming inferred from the DNA. Of 200,000 to 300,000 clones listed, approximately 81% are singletons. This specimen comes from a study of blood T cell repertoires in COVID-19. Study-level information: COVID-19 samples collected from the United States, Italy and Spain covered acute and convalescent phases. Sample material is recorded as cDNA or gDNA derived from T cells, B-cell-depleted T cells, or PBMCs.

The V and J ends lost 3 bases and 3 bases, in that order; junction bases with no gene match: 9. The CDR3 sequence is 15 residues long. Germline V gives CDR1 GTSNPN, CDR2 SVGIG (reference sequence). The TCR was taken from a man aged 60 to 75 with acute or convalescent COVID-19. Material: peripheral blood. This chain uses TRBV30 with TRBJ2-7; TRBD1 matches 9 bases. CDR3: CAWRAVGQGSYEQYF. The CDR3 DNA follows: TGTGCCTGGAGGGCCGTGGGACAGGGAAGCTACGAGCAGTACTTC. Filled out from reference TRBV30 and TRBJ2-7, the complete variable domain reads SQTIHQWPATLVQPVGSPLSLECTVEGTSNPNLYWYRQAAGRGLQLLFYSVGIGQISSEVPQNLSASRPQDRQFILSSKKLLLSDSGFYLCAWRAVGQGSYEQYFGPGTRLTVT.